These T cell receptor beta chains were read from a single sample in a study of shared T cell receptors in the human thymus. Assay used: immunoSEQ multiplex PCR; TCRdb lists only in-frame clones, some missing. The table lists 450,000 to 650,000 clones, about four fifths of them singletons. This sample also appeared in a second study, on human thymus T cells.

Input material: thymocytes. These receptors were taken from a boy under two years old with a congenital heart defect. The CDR3 runs from the conserved cysteine through the conserved F or W. The D gene is left open where the match is weak.

>-|TRBV7-6|TRBJ1-2
CASSLLDTTPYGYTF
>TRBD1|TRBV18|TRBJ2-7
CASSPDRVNIHEQYF
>TRBD2|TRBV28|TRBJ2-7
CASSLPSGRTYEQYF
>-|TRBV23-1|TRBJ1-1
CATLFLEAFF
>TRBD2|TRBV5-8|TRBJ2-1
CASSRSGEYNEQFF
>TRBD1|TRBV27|TRBJ2-7
CASSHGQGIKAYEQYF
>TRBD2|TRBV5-1|TRBJ2-1
CASSLGSGGTYNEQFF
>-|TRBV6-6|TRBJ2-3
CASGPGVRISTDTQYF
>-|TRBV4-3|TRBJ2-3
CASSPRLEGPTDTQYF
>-|TRBV4-3|TRBJ1-1
CASSQWTENTEAFF
>TRBD2|TRBV27|TRBJ2-7
CATHSSGCLEQYF
>TRBD2|TRBV19|TRBJ2-4
CASSPLAGGKAKNIQYF